The 21 T cell receptor beta chains below come from one sample, sequenced in a study of T cell responses to AZD1222 COVID-19 vaccine. Libraries were prepared by immunoSEQ multiplex PCR; TCRdb keeps only in-frame clonotypes and omits some of them. The table shows 150,000 or so clones, with approximately 90% occurring only once. Source: peripheral blood, taken on day 0 of AZD1222 vaccination. The origin of the receptors is an adult in good health.

V and J are TRBV29-1 and TRBJ1-3, with no clear D. Germline CDR1 SQVTM, CDR2 ANQGSEA. The CDR3 runs 13 residues. V gave up 6 bases and J gave up 3 bases, with 12 bases separating them. CDR3 coding DNA: TGCAGCGTCCTGCTGCCCGATGGAAACACCATATATTTT. Its translation: CSVLLPDGNTIYF.

This sequence joins TRBV27 and TRBJ2-7, with TRBD1 identical over 8 bases. Germline V gene data show CDR1 as MNHEY and CDR2 as SMNVEV (reference sequence). V was pared by 6 bases and J by 2 bases, with 9 bases of the junction left unmatched. The CDR3 is 15 amino acids. The CDR3 bases are TGTGCCAGCAGGCCTACCGGGACAGGCGCCTACGAGCAGTACTTC. Translating gives CASRPTGTGAYEQYF.

J is TRBJ2-2 and V is TRBV5-1; 10 bases are a match to TRBD1. CDR3 length: 15 amino acids. Per the germline V gene, CDR1 is SGHRS and CDR2 is YFSETQ. The V segment lost 4 bases and the J segment 7 bases; nucleotides outside the gene matches: 7. CDR3 nucleotide sequence: TGCGCCAGCAGCCCGACAGGGGGCTATATCGGGGAGCTGTTTTTT. Protein sequence: CASSPTGGYIGELFF.

V is TRBV4-1 and J is TRBJ1-1, with 7 bases aligning to TRBD1. Germline CDR1 and CDR2: MGHRA and YSYEKL. The CDR3 runs 14 residues. J gave up 4 bases and V 1 base, and 3 bases lay outside the gene matches. The CDR3: CASSQVNRGTEAFF. The DNA for the CDR3 is TGCGCCAGCAGCCAAGTAAACAGGGGCACTGAAGCTTTCTTT.

J is TRBJ1-2 and V is TRBV2, with D unresolved. Germline V lookup: CDR1 SNHLY, CDR2 FYNNEI. Deletions cut 6 bases from V and 0 bases from J, with 5 bases between. The CDR3 is 12 amino acids. CDR3 loop: CASRTTNYGYTF. DNA for the CDR3: TGTGCCAGCAGAACGACTAACTATGGCTACACCTTC.

The rearrangement joins TRBV15 to TRBJ2-4; D unclear. The V and J ends lost 4 bases and 10 bases respectively, with 23 bases between them. The CDR3 spans 16 residues. CDR1 and CDR2 from the germline V gene are LNHNV and YYDKDF (reference sequence). The CDR3 coding sequence is TGTGCCACCAGCATATATTTGAAAAGACCCGACGGTATTCAGTACTTC. Its translation is CATSIYLKRPDGIQYF.

J is TRBJ2-1 and V is TRBV28, with TRBD2 as a possible D gene (5 bases). Trimming left V 3 bases short and J 5 bases short, with 14 bases between. The CDR3 is made up of 15 amino acids. Germline assignment: CDR1 MDHEN and CDR2 SYDVKM. The CDR3 loop is CASSFPVGLNNEQFF. DNA for the CDR3: TGTGCCAGCAGTTTTCCCGTCGGACTCAACAATGAGCAGTTCTTC.

The chain joins TRBV6-2 or TRBV6-3 to TRBJ1-6; possible D gene TRBD1, 5 bases. CDR3 length: 13 residues. The ends were cut back, 5 bases at V and 8 bases at J, with 10 bases in the middle. Germline values: CDR1 MNHEY, CDR2 SVGEGT. The CDR3 DNA sequence: TGTGCCAGCAGTGGCAGGGTTGATTCACCCCTCCACTTT. This gives the protein CASSGRVDSPLHF.

The rearrangement joins TRBV7-2 to TRBJ1-1, with D hard to call. The germline V gene encodes CDR1 SGHTA and CDR2 FQGNSA. The CDR3 is 13 residues long. V dropped 5 bases and J dropped 2 bases, with 9 bases sitting between them. Here the CDR3 reads CASSGNTNTEAFF. For the CDR3, the DNA is TGTGCCAGCAGCGGTAACACTAACACTGAAGCTTTCTTT.

On this clone itself: The sample contains more than one DNA sequence encoding this CDR3. The chain uses TRBV5-1 and TRBJ2-2; D gene ambiguous. The CDR3 is made up of 13 amino acids. Germline-derived CDR1 and CDR2 are SGHRS and YFSETQ. V was trimmed by 5 bases and J by 0 bases, leaving 5 bases between them. Here the CDR3 reads CASSRPNTGELFF. The CDR3 bases are TGCGCCAGCAGTAGACCGAACACCGGGGAGCTGTTTTTT.

The chain combines TRBV29-1 with TRBJ2-1; no clear D gene. The CDR3 extends over 14 amino acids. V lost 3 bases to trimming and J lost 4 bases, with 13 bases between them. Germline loops: CDR1 SQVTM, CDR2 ANQGSEA. CDR3 DNA: TGCAGCGTTGACTCCTCGATGGCGTACAATGAGCAGTTCTTC. Its translation is CSVDSSMAYNEQFF.

J is TRBJ1-5 and V is TRBV10-3; no clear D. The V gene lost 3 bases and the J gene lost 0 bases, with 6 bases spanning the gap. CDR1 and CDR2 from the germline V gene are ENHRY and SYGVKD. The CDR3 length is 14 residues. The CDR3 region is CAISDQGSNQPQHF. The CDR3 coding sequence is TGTGCCATCAGTGACCAAGGTAGCAATCAGCCCCAGCATTTT.

The V gene is TRBV12-3 or TRBV12-4, the J gene TRBJ2-7; 8 bases are a match to TRBD2. J was trimmed by 10 bases and V by 4 bases; bases with no gene match: 3. The length of the CDR3 is 11 residues. This CDR3 reads CASSWREEQYF. In DNA form, the CDR3 reads TGTGCCAGCAGTTGGCGGGAGGAACAGTACTTC.

This clone was counted a few times. The V call is TRBV2, the J call TRBJ1-4; no reliable D call. Germline-derived CDR1 and CDR2 are SNHLY and FYNNEI. V lost 6 bases and J lost 7, with 9 bases in between. CDR3 length equals 12 residues. CDR3 in amino acids: CASSRASEKLFF. DNA of the CDR3: TGTGCCAGCAGCCGGGCGTCTGAAAAACTGTTTTTT.

The J gene is TRBJ1-5, the V gene TRBV7-6; D ambiguous. V was cut by 6 bases and J by 0 bases, with 9 bases left in between. The germline V gene has CDR1 SGHVS and CDR2 FNYEAQ. The CDR3 is made up of 14 amino acids. CDR3 DNA: TGTGCCAGCAGTCCAGATGTTAGCAATCAGCCCCAGCATTTT. It is translated as CASSPDVSNQPQHF.

The V gene is TRBV6-1, the J gene TRBJ1-2; D gene uncertain. Per the germline V gene, CDR1 is MNHNS and CDR2 is SASEGT. V was clipped by 1 base and J by 4 bases, with 13 bases between them. The CDR3 extends over 15 amino acids. CDR3 nucleotides: TGTGCCAGCAGTGAAGAACGGCAGCCTTCCTATGGCTACACCTTC. Residues: CASSEERQPSYGYTF.

The J gene is TRBJ2-5, the V gene TRBV7-9; D gene ambiguous. CDR3 length equals 15 residues. The V end was cut by 2 bases, the J end by 2 bases, with 12 bases between. The germline V gene has CDR1 SEHNR and CDR2 FQNEAQ (reference sequence). The CDR3 bases are TGTGCCAGCAGCTTAAGGGTAGGGTTGCAAGAGACCCAGTACTTC. This encodes CASSLRVGLQETQYF.

This sequence joins TRBV19 and TRBJ2-1; D is undetermined. Trimming cost V 10 bases and J 2 bases, with 12 bases left between them. CDR1 is LNHDA, CDR2 SQIVND, per germline (reference sequence). The CDR3 consists of 13 residues. The CDR3 region has the DNA TGTGCCATCACTGTAGGACCCTACAATGAGCAGTTCTTC. Translating gives CAITVGPYNEQFF.

The chain joins TRBV6-5 to TRBJ1-3; no definite D call. Germline V gene sequence: CDR1 MNHEY, CDR2 SVGAGI. With 6 bases removed from V and 0 bases from J, the gap between germline ends came to 12 bases. The CDR3 has 15 amino acids. The CDR3 bases are TGTGCCAGCAGCCGTAGTGGCAGCTCTGGAAACACCATATATTTT. This gives the protein CASSRSGSSGNTIYF.

The V and J genes are TRBV20-1 and TRBJ1-2; TRBD1 is a possible D gene (5 bases). V shed 6 bases and J shed 4 bases, with 9 bases lying between them. This CDR3 is 11 amino acids long. Germline assignment: CDR1 DFQATT and CDR2 SNEGSKA (reference sequence). DNA for the CDR3: TGCAGTGCCCAAAGGGGCTATGGCTACACCTTC. Its protein product is CSAQRGYGYTF.

The chain joins TRBV6-5 to TRBJ2-3, with D maybe TRBD1 (6 bases). Germline values: CDR1 MNHEY, CDR2 SVGAGI. There are 14 residues in the CDR3. Trimming pared 6 bases from V and 2 bases from J, leaving 12 bases between. This chain's CDR3 is CASRDSSFTDTQYF. The CDR3 DNA reads TGTGCCAGCAGGGACAGTTCTTTCACAGATACGCAGTATTTT.